The sample holds many counts of the clone carrying this T cell receptor beta chain. This entry is derived from a study of molecular identifiers for immune sequencing clone quantification. Generation of bulk TCR libraries relied on previously described methods and listed TCR primers. A single record per CDR3 protein comes from TCRdb applying MiXCR to the PCR reads. The data show under 650,000 distinct CDR3 sequences, 20% seen once. Sequencing used naive CD8+ T cells from blood, with Jurkat cell RNA spiked in. Sample subset: FACS-sorted CD8+CD4-CCR7+CD45RA+ naive T cells. The origin of this receptor is a human donor in good health. Some libraries in this study had Jurkat cell RNA spiked in.

The CDR3 spells CATSDGGDNTGELFF. In DNA form, the CDR3 reads TGTGCCACCTCAGACGGGGGTGATAACACCGGGGAGCTGTTTTTT. The chain recombines TRBV15 with TRBJ2-2; D is perhaps TRBD2 (6 bases). This CDR3 region has 15 residues. The germline CDR1 and CDR2 sequences are LNHNV and YYDKDF (reference sequence). V shed 8 bases and J shed 2 bases, with 15 bases lying between them.